The 8 T cell receptor beta chains below all came from one sample that was sequenced in a study of cytomegalovirus exposure and HLA in healthy donors (dated 2017 in TCRdb). The method behind the library was the immunoSEQ multiplex PCR assay. The multiplex PCR relied on a mix of 60 forward primers for TCR Vbeta segments and 13 reverse primers for TCR Jbeta segments. Not all clones reach the TCRdb copy of this immuneACCESS table, which keeps in-frame sequences only. Checked studies attribute under half of the gap to unresolved V genes and leave the rest unexplained. The sample table holds over 80,000 clones, of which roughly 76% were seen once. Roughly 3.6% of the sample is taken by the ten largest. Sequenced: PBMCs. The source is a man aged 35-49 years in good health and CMV-seronegative.

The chain carries TRBV5-4 and TRBJ2-4; 8 positions match TRBD1. The CDR3 is 15 amino acids. Germline CDR1 and CDR2: SGHNT and YYREEE (reference sequence). V trimming: 4 bases; J trimming: 1 base; junction bases outside the gene matches: 4. CDR3: CASSPGGRAKNIQYF. The CDR3 nucleotides are TGTGCCAGCAGCCCAGGGGGCCGGGCCAAAAACATTCAGTACTTC.

This clone was observed a single time. V usage is TRBV14 and J usage is TRBJ1-1; D is ambiguous. Trimming cost V 1 base and J 1 base, with 10 bases left between them. The CDR3 has 15 residues. Germline loops: CDR1 SGHDN, CDR2 FVKESK. The CDR3 protein is CASSQVYVGNTEAFF. CDR3 bases: TGTGCCAGCAGCCAAGTTTACGTCGGGAACACTGAAGCTTTCTTT. Full variable domain (remainder filled in from reference TRBV14 and TRBJ1-1): EAGVTQFPSHSVIEKGQTVTLRCDPISGHDNLYWYRRVMGKEIKFLLHFVKESKQDESGMPNNRFLAERTGGTYSTLKVQPAELEDSGVYFCASSQVYVGNTEAFFGQGTRLTVV.

V gene TRBV29-1 combines with J gene TRBJ2-5, with 9 bases aligning to TRBD2. V shed 4 bases and J 2 bases; nucleotides not matched to a gene: 2. The CDR3 is 13 amino acids. The germline CDR1 and CDR2 sequences are SQVTM and ANQGSEA. The DNA of the CDR3 is TGCAGCGTTGGACTAGCGGCTCAAGAGACCCAGTACTTC. It specifies CSVGLAAQETQYF. The whole variable domain, filled in from reference TRBV29-1 and TRBJ2-5, reads SAVISQKPSRDICQRGTSLTIQCQVDSQVTMMFWYRQQPGQSLTLIATANQGSEATYESGFVIDKFPISRPNLTFSTLTVSNMSPEDSSIYLCSVGLAAQETQYFGPGTRLLVL.

The chain is built from TRBV7-2 and TRBJ1-2; TRBD1 matches 7 bases. Germline lookup yields CDR1 SGHTA and CDR2 FQGNSA. The V and J ends lost 7 bases and 4 bases, in that order; junction bases with no gene match: 12. CDR3 length equals 15 residues. The CDR3 DNA follows: TGTGCCAGCAATTTTAGACAGGGAGAAATCTATGGCTACACCTTC. Encoded protein: CASNFRQGEIYGYTF.

The genes are TRBV19 and TRBJ1-6; 7 bases align to TRBD1. CDR1 LNHDA and CDR2 SQIVND come from the germline V gene (reference sequence). The ends lost 5 bases at V and 7 bases at J; junction bases unmatched: 8. The CDR3 consists of 15 residues. CDR3 coding DNA: TGTGCCAGTAGTGTCGCAGGGGGAGGAAATTCACCCCTCCACTTT. This encodes CASSVAGGGNSPLHF. Combining the CDR3 with reference TRBV19 and TRBJ1-6 gives the whole variable domain DGGITQSPKYLFRKEGQNVTLSCEQNLNHDAMYWYRQDPGQGLRLIYYSQIVNDFQKGDIAEGYSVSREKKESFPLTVTSAQKNPTAFYLCASSVAGGGNSPLHFGNGTRLTVT.

This clone was counted a few times. The chain uses TRBV27 and TRBJ1-2; 9 bases line up with TRBD1. The germline V gene has CDR1 MNHEY and CDR2 SMNVEV (reference sequence). V trimming: 6 bases; J trimming: 5 bases; junction bases outside the gene matches: 7. The CDR3 sequence is 14 residues long. CDR3 sequence reads: CASSPGQGFYGYTF. The CDR3 region has the DNA TGTGCCAGCAGCCCGGGACAGGGATTTTATGGCTACACCTTC.

V gene TRBV9 combines with J gene TRBJ1-1, with 10 bases matching TRBD1. This CDR3 contains 14 residues. With 4 bases clipped from V and 4 bases from J, the junction kept 4 bases outside the gene matches. Germline lookup yields CDR1 SGDLS and CDR2 YYNGEE. The CDR3 DNA is TGTGCCAGCAGCCCCCGGACAGGGGGCACTGAAGCTTTCTTT. Protein product: CASSPRTGGTEAFF.

V is TRBV6-5 and J is TRBJ1-1; TRBD1 is a possible D gene (5 bases). Germline CDR1 and CDR2: MNHEY and SVGAGI. CDR3 length: 14 amino acids. Trimming removed 5 bases from V and 8 bases from J, with 18 bases in between. The CDR3 loop reads CASSKTLTVYEAFF. CDR3 nucleotides: TGTGCCAGCAGTAAGACACTGACAGTCTACGAAGCTTTCTTT.